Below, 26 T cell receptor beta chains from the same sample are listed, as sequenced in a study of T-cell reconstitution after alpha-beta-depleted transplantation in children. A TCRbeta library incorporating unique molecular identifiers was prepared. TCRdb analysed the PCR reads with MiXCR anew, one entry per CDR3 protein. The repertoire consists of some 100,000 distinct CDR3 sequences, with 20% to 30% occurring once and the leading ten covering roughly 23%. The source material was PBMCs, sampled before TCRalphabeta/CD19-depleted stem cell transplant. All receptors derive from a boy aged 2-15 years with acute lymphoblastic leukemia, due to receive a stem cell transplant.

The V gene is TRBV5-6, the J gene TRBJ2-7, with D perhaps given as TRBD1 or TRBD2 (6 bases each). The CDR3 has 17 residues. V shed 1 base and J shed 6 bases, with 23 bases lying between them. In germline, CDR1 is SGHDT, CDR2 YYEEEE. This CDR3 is CASSLKFGGVSVGEQYF. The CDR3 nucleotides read TGTGCCAGCAGCTTGAAATTCGGGGGCGTATCAGTCGGCGAGCAGTACTTC.

The CDR3 reads CSARPGTGDTEAFF. The CDR3 region has the DNA TGCAGTGCTAGACCCGGGACAGGGGACACTGAAGCTTTCTTT. The chain is built from TRBV20-1 and TRBJ1-1; 10 bases fit TRBD1. This CDR3 has 14 residues. CDR1 and CDR2 from the germline V gene are DFQATT and SNEGSKA (reference sequence). V was pared by 2 bases and J by 3 bases, with 3 bases of the junction left unmatched.

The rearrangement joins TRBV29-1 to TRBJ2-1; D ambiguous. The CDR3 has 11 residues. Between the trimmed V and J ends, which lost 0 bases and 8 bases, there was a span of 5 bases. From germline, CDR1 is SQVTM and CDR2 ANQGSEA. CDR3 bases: TGCAGCGTTGAAGAGACGGATGAGCAGTTCTTC. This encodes CSVEETDEQFF.

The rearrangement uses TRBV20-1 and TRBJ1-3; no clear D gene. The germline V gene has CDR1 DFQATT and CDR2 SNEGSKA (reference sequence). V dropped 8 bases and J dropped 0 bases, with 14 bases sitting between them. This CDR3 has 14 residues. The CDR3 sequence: CSPRSVASGNTIYF. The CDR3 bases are TGCAGTCCGCGCTCGGTTGCCTCTGGAAACACCATATATTTT.

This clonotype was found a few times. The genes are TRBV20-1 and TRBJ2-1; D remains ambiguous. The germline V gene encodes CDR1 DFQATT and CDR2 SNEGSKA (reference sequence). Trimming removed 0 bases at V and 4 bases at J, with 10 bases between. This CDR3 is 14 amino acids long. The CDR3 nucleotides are TGCAGTGCTAGAGATGGAGCCGGGTACAATGAGCAGTTCTTC. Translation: CSARDGAGYNEQFF.

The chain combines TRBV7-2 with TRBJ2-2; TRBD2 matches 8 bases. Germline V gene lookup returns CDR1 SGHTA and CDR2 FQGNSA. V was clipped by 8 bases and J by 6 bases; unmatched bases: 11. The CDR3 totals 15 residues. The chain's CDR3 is CASAQREIVPGELFF. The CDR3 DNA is TGTGCCAGCGCCCAGCGGGAGATCGTGCCCGGGGAGCTGTTTTTT.

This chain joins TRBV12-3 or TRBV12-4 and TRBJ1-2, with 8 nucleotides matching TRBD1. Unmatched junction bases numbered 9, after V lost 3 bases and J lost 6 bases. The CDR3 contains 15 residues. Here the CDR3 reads CASSFTGTGSDGYTF. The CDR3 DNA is TGTGCCAGCAGTTTTACCGGGACAGGCTCAGATGGCTACACCTTC.

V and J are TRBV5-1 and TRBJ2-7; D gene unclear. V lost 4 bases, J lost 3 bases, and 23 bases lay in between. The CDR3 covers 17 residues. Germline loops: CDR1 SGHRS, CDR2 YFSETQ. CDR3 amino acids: CASSMNKGPRLIYEQYF. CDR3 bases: TGCGCCAGCAGCATGAATAAAGGCCCACGACTTATCTACGAGCAGTACTTC.

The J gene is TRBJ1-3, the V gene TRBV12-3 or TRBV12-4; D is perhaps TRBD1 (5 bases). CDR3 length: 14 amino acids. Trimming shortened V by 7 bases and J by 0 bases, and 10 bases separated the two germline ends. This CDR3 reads CASTTGPSGNTIYF. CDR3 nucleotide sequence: TGTGCCAGCACCACGGGACCCTCTGGAAACACCATATATTTT.

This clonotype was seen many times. CDR3: CASSVKASGHYEQYF. The CDR3 bases are TGTGCCAGCAGCGTTAAGGCTAGCGGGCACTACGAGCAGTACTTC. This chain uses TRBV2 with TRBJ2-7; 8 nucleotides line up with TRBD2. J gave up 3 bases and V 6 bases, and 10 bases lay outside the gene matches. CDR1 and CDR2 (germline): SNHLY, FYNNEI. The CDR3 sequence is 15 residues long.

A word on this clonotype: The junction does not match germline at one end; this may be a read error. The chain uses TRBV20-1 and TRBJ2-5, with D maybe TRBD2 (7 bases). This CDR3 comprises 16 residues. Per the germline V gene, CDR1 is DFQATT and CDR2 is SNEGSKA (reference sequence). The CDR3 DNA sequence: TGCAGTGCTAAGCGAGAGGGGGAGGGGGATGGTGTGACCAAGTACTTC. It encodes CSAKREGEGDGVTKYF.

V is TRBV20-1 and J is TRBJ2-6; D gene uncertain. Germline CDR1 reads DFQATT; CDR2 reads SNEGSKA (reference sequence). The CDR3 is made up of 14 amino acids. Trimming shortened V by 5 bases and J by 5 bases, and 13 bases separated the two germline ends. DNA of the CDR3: TGCAGTGCTTACGGGCCCTCAAGGGCCAACGTCCTGACTTTC. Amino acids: CSAYGPSRANVLTF.

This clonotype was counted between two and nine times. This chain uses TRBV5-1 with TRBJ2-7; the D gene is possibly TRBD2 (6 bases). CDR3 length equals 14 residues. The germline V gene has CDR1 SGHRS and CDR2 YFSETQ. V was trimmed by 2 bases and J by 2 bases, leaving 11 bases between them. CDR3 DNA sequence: TGCGCCAGCAGCTTAGGGACTTCCGCCTACGAGCAGTACTTC. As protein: CASSLGTSAYEQYF.

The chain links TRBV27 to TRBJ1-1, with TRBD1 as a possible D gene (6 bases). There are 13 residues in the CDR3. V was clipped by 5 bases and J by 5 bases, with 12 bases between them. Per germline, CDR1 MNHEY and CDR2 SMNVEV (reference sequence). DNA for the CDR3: TGTGCCAGCAGTGTCGGGGGGCGGACTGAAGCTTTCTTT. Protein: CASSVGGRTEAFF.

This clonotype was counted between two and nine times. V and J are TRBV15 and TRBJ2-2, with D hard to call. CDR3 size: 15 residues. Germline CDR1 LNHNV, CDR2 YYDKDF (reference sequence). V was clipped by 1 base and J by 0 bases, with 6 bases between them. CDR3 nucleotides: TGTGCCACCAGCAGAGCTGGCACGAACACCGGGGAGCTGTTTTTT. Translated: CATSRAGTNTGELFF.

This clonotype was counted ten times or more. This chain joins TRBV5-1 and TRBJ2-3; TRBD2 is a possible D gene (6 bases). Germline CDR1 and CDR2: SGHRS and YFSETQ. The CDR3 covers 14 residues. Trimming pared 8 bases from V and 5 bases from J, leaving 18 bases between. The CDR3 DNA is TGCGCCAGTCATAGCGGAGGGGCAGGAGATACGCAGTATTTT. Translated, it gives CASHSGGAGDTQYF.

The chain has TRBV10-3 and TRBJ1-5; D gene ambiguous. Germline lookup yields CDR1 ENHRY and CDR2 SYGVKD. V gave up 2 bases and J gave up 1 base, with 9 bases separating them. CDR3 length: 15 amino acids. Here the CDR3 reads CAISETDRSNQPQHF. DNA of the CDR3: TGTGCCATCAGTGAGACAGATCGGAGCAATCAGCCCCAGCATTTT.

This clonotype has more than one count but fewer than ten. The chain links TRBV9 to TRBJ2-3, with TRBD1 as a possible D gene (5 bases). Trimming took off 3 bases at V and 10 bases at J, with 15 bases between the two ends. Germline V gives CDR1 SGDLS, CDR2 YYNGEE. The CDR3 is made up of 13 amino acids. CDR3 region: CASSADGARAQYF. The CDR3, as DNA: TGTGCCAGCAGCGCTGATGGGGCTAGAGCGCAGTATTTT.

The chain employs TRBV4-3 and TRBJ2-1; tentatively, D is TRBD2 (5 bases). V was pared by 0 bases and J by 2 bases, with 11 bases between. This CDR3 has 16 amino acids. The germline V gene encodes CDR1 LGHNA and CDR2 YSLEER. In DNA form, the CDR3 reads TGCGCCAGCAGCCAAGAACGTGGGAGACCCTACAATGAGCAGTTCTTC. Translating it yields CASSQERGRPYNEQFF.

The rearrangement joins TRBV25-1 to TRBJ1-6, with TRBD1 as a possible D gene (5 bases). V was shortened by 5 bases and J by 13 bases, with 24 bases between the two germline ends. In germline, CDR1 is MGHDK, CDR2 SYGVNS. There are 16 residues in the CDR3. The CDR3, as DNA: TGTGCCAGCAGTCCTACCGGAGGCCAGGGACTCTTCCCCCTCCACTTT. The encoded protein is CASSPTGGQGLFPLHF. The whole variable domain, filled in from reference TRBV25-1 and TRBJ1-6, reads EADIYQTPRYLVIGTGKKITLECSQTMGHDKMYWYQQDPGMELHLIHYSYGVNSTEKGDLSSESTVSRIRTEHFPLTLESARPSHTSQYLCASSPTGGQGLFPLHFGNGTRLTVT.

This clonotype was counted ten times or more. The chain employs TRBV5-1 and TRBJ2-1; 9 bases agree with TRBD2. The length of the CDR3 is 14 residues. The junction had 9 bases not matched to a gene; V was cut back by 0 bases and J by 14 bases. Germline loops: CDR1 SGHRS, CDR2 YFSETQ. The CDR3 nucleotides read TGCGCCAGCAGCTTGGACCGACTAGCGGAGCTTGAGTTCTTC. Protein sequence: CASSLDRLAELEFF.

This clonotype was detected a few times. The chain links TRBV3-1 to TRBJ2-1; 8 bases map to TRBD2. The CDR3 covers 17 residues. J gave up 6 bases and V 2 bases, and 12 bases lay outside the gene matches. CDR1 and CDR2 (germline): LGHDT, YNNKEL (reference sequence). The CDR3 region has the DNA TGTGCCAGCAGCCAACCATTGCCGGGACTAGGGCCCAATGAGCAGTTCTTC. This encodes CASSQPLPGLGPNEQFF.

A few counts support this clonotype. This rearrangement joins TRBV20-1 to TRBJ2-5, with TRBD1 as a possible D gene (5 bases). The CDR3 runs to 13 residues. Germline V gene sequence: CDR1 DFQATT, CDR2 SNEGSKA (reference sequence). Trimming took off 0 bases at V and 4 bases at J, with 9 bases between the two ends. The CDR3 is CSAREGRGETQYF. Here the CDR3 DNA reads TGCAGTGCTAGAGAAGGAAGGGGAGAGACCCAGTACTTC.

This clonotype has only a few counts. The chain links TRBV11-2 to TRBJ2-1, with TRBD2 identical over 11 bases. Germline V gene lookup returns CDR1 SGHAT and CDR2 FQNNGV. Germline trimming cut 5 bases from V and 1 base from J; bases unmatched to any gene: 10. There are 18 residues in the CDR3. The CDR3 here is CASSPQGGTSGSYNEQFF. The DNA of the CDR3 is TGTGCCAGCAGCCCTCAAGGGGGGACTAGCGGTTCCTACAATGAGCAGTTCTTC. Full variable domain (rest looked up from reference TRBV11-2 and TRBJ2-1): EAGVAQSPRYKIIEKRQSVAFWCNPISGHATLYWYQQILGQGPKLLIQFQNNGVVDDSQLPKDRFSAERLKGVDSTLKIQPAKLEDSAVYLCASSPQGGTSGSYNEQFFGPGTRLTVL.

The CDR3 bases are TGTGCCAGCACAGTGGGTTCAGATACGCAGTATTTT. This encodes CASTVGSDTQYF. This sequence joins TRBV6-1 and TRBJ2-3; the D is unclear. This CDR3 comprises 12 residues. Trimming removed 7 bases from V and 4 bases from J, with 9 bases in between. CDR1 is MNHNS, CDR2 SASEGT, per germline.

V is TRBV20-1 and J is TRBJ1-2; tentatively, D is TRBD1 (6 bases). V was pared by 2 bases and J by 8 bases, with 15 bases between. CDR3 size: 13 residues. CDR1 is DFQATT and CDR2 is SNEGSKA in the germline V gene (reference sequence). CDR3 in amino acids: CSARRGDGPGYTF. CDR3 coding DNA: TGCAGTGCTAGAAGGGGGGACGGGCCGGGCTACACCTTC.